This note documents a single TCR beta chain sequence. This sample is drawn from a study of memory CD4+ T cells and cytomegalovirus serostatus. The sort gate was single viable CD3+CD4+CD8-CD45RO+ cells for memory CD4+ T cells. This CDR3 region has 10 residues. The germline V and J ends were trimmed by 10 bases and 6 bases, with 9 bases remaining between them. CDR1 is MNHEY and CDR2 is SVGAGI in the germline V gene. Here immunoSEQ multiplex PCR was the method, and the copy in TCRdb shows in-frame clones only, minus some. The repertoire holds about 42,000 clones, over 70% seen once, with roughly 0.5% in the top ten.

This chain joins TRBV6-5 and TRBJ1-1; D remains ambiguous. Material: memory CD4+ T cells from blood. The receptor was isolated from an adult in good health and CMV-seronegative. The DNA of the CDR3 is TGTGCCACTAGGAGATCTGAAGCTTTCTTT. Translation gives CATRRSEAFF.